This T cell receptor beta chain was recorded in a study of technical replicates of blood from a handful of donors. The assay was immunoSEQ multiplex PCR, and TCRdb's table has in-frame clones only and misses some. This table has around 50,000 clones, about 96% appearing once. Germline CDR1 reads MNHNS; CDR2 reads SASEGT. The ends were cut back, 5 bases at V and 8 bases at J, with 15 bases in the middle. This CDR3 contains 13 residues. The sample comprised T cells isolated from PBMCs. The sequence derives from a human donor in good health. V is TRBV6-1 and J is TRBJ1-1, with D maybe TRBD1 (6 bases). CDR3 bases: TGTGCCAGCAGTCTGGACAGAATACGGGAAGCTTTCTTT. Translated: CASSLDRIREAFF.